This entry concerns a single T cell receptor (beta chain). Its antigen is unknown. The data belong to a study of T cell repertoires in cytomegalovirus infection. Background on the study: It was recently identified HLA-C-restricted and well-studied HLA-B-restricted CMV epitopes that the study used. CMV infection plus the matching HLA type was flagged by public TCR beta signatures. Whole-study results and caveats: Adding up the frequency of public TCR beta families identified people who carried CMV plus the relevant HLA. The response measured ex vivo was dominated by TCR beta clonotypes (HLA-C-restricted and CMV-specific).

TCRdb independently ran MiXCR on the reads; one entry per CDR3 protein. The sample yields hundreds of thousands of distinct CDR3 sequences, around 29% seen once. Germline V lookup: CDR1 SEHNR, CDR2 FQNEAQ (reference sequence). V lost 5 bases and J lost 5; bases outside the gene matches: 4. The CDR3 totals 13 residues. V is TRBV7-9 and J is TRBJ2-7; 9 nucleotides line up with TRBD1. Sequenced material: cultured PBMCs, taken from culture after CMV antigen stimulation. This TCR derives from a human donor in good health (CMV status not recorded). Some clones in this sample may be carry-over from other donors' samples. In nucleotides, the CDR3 is TGTGCCAGCAGCCGGGACAGGGTCCACGAGCAGTACTTC. Its protein is CASSRDRVHEQYF.